The clone carrying this T cell receptor beta chain has a count of ten or more. Its antigen is unidentified. This entry comes from a study of human T cells and chemical hapten exposure. Study-wide context: Per-sample TCR yield variation was attributed mainly to small pooled library volume differences.

The study, taken as a whole, reports: DPC sensitization produced no change in TCRs with frequency above 1 in 1000.

TCRdb reprocessed the 5' RACE reads with MiXCR, giving one entry per CDR3 protein. The sample includes under 100,000 distinct CDR3 sequences, 15% to 20% of them seen just once. Unseparated into fractions, whole blood served as the source from which total RNA was extracted. The clonotype originates from a female donor in good health.

In DNA, the CDR3 is TGTGCCAGCAGGGACTACCGCACAGATACGCAGTATTTT. As protein: CASRDYRTDTQYF. This sequence joins TRBV2 and TRBJ2-3, with TRBD2 as a possible D gene (6 bases). Trimming removed 6 bases at V and 1 base at J, with 8 bases between. The CDR3 loop spans 13 amino acids. Looked up from germline, CDR1 is SNHLY and CDR2 is FYNNEI. The full variable domain, with the rest looked up from reference TRBV2 and TRBJ2-3, is EPEVTQTPSHQVTQMGQEVILRCVPISNHLYFYWYRQILGQKVEFLVSFYNNEISEKSEIFDDQFSVERPDGSNFTLKIRSTKLEDSAMYFCASRDYRTDTQYFGPGTRLTVL.